This TCR beta chain was sequenced during a study of blood T cell repertoires in COVID-19. TCRdb's copy holds only in-frame clones and misses some; the assay was immunoSEQ multiplex PCR. There are about 270,000 clones in the sample; around 86% occur only once, and around 9.1% lies in the top ten. The CDR3 is made up of 13 amino acids. V shed 6 bases, J shed 2 bases, and the junction held 2 bases outside the gene matches. The V gene's germline CDR1 is LNHDA and CDR2 SQIVND (reference sequence). This TCR was recovered from a man aged 40-49 years who had recovered from COVID-19. The chain carries TRBV19 and TRBJ2-3, with 7 bases matching TRBD2. Sequenced sample: peripheral blood. The CDR3 DNA is TGTGCCAGTAGGGGGGGGTTCACAGATACGCAGTATTTT. This codes for CASRGGFTDTQYF.